Below are 32 T cell receptor beta chains sequenced from a single sample in a study of human T cells and chemical hapten exposure (dated by TCRdb to 2020 to 2022). In the paper's terms, the time point label means: patch test 1, 2 weeks after DPC sensitization. According to the study, the label for this sample's treatment or condition signals: therapeutic diphenylcyclopropenone sensitization with weekly scalp DPC. Library creation used RACE. The reads were generated on a NextSeq 500. TCRdb reanalyzed the raw reads on its own, using fastp at Q25 for trimming and MiXCR for clone calling, and kept in-frame beta chains. Each CDR3 protein gets just one entry, which takes the most common genes and DNA from the rows behind it. A total of some 380,000 distinct CDR3 sequences appear in this sample, 4.8% of them only once. The top ten constitute over 2% of the sample. Specimen: whole blood, collected in connection with sensitization to the hapten diphenylcyclopropenone (DPC). The receptor set was obtained from a woman aged 45-60 years with alopecia areata. Some clones in this sample may be carry-over from other donors' samples.

This clonotype came up a few times. V gene TRBV5-4 combines with J gene TRBJ2-5, with no clear D. CDR3 length: 14 amino acids. The germline V gene encodes CDR1 SGHNT and CDR2 YYREEE (reference sequence). Trimming left V 2 bases short and J 5 bases short, with 13 bases between. The CDR3 protein is CASSLEGPLETQYF. In DNA, the CDR3 is TGTGCCAGCAGCTTAGAAGGCCCTCTGGAGACCCAGTACTTC.

The chain uses TRBV6-4 and TRBJ2-3; 7 bases are shared with TRBD2. The CDR3 is made up of 13 amino acids. Unmatched junction bases numbered 7, after V lost 10 bases and J lost 3 bases. Per germline, CDR1 MRHNA and CDR2 SNTAGT. The CDR3 bases are TGTGCCACCTCGGCTAGCGGTACAGATACGCAGTATTTT. Encoded protein: CATSASGTDTQYF.

The sample holds a few counts of this clonotype. The gene calls are TRBV7-2 and TRBJ1-1; D is uncertain. The CDR3 has 14 residues. Trimming shortened V by 2 bases and J by 2 bases, and 9 bases separated the two germline ends. In germline, CDR1 is SGHTA, CDR2 FQGNSA. CDR3 in DNA: TGTGCCAGCAGCTTAAGGAGTTCAAACACTGAAGCTTTCTTT. It translates to CASSLRSSNTEAFF.

This clonotype has a count of ten or more. The chain joins TRBV12-3 or TRBV12-4 to TRBJ2-3; D tentatively fits TRBD1 or TRBD2 (5 bases each). Trimming took 4 bases from V and 6 from J, leaving 11 bases between them. CDR3 size: 13 residues. CDR3 coding DNA: TGTGCCAGCAGTTCGGGGCTTGAGGATACGCAGTATTTT. It specifies CASSSGLEDTQYF.

This clonotype was observed many times. In DNA form, the CDR3 reads TGTGCCTGGAGTGGGGAAACTGAGCAGTTCTTC. It translates to CAWSGETEQFF. The rearrangement joins TRBV30 to TRBJ2-1; D gene ambiguous. Germline assignment: CDR1 GTSNPN and CDR2 SVGIG (reference sequence). The CDR3 is 11 residues long. V was trimmed by 1 base and J by 9 bases, leaving 7 bases between them.

This clonotype was observed at least ten times. The rearrangement joins TRBV27 to TRBJ1-2; the D is unclear. The germline V gene has CDR1 MNHEY and CDR2 SMNVEV (reference sequence). V dropped 4 bases and J dropped 4 bases, with 10 bases sitting between them. The CDR3 is 13 residues long. The chain's CDR3 is CASSSGPLYGYTF. The CDR3 DNA sequence: TGTGCCAGCAGTTCGGGTCCCCTCTATGGCTACACCTTC.

This clonotype was seen at least ten times. The rearrangement uses TRBV20-1 and TRBJ2-3, with TRBD1 matching over 10 bases. The germline CDR1 and CDR2 sequences are DFQATT and SNEGSKA (reference sequence). CDR3 size: 15 residues. Trimming cost V 6 bases and J 2 bases; bases outside gene matches: 8. The CDR3 sequence: CSANRDRGVTDTQYF. The CDR3, as DNA: TGCAGTGCAAACCGGGACAGGGGTGTCACAGATACGCAGTATTTT.

This clonotype was counted many times. The chain recombines TRBV20-1 with TRBJ2-7; either TRBD1 or TRBD2 may fit D (6 bases each). The V end was cut by 0 bases, the J end by 6 bases, with 18 bases between. Germline V lookup: CDR1 DFQATT, CDR2 SNEGSKA (reference sequence). There are 15 residues in the CDR3. CDR3 sequence (DNA): TGCAGTGCTAGAGACCCCGGGGGCTGGGGTCTCGAGCAGTACTTC. Amino acid sequence: CSARDPGGWGLEQYF.

This clonotype came up many times. The rearrangement links TRBV12-3 or TRBV12-4 to TRBJ1-6; 7 positions match TRBD1. V shed 7 bases, J shed 7 bases, and the junction held 10 bases outside the gene matches. The CDR3 runs 15 residues. CDR3 nucleotides: TGTGCCAGCACCCCAGGGGGGGTGGAGAATTCACCCCTCCACTTT. Its protein is CASTPGGVENSPLHF.

This clonotype was seen many times. The chain carries TRBV12-3 or TRBV12-4 and TRBJ2-7, with D tentatively TRBD1 (5 bases). The ends were cut back, 6 bases at V and 4 bases at J, with 7 bases in the middle. The CDR3 is 11 residues long. The CDR3 bases are TGTGCCAGCAGGGGGCCGTACGAGCAGTACTTC. Its protein product is CASRGPYEQYF.

The rearrangement joins TRBV7-9 to TRBJ2-3; 11 bases match TRBD2. The germline V gene encodes CDR1 SEHNR and CDR2 FQNEAQ (reference sequence). This CDR3 region has 16 residues. Trimming at V came to 4 bases and at J to 4 bases, leaving 7 bases not matched to a gene. The CDR3 bases are TGTGCCAGCAGCTCGACTAGCGGGGCAAGCCCAGATACGCAGTATTTT. This gives the protein CASSSTSGASPDTQYF.

This clonotype has at least ten counts. The DNA of the CDR3 is TGTGCCAGCTCACCAGAGGTTACTAATGAAAAACTGTTTTTT. This sequence encodes CASSPEVTNEKLFF. The J gene is TRBJ1-4, the V gene TRBV18, with unresolved D. The CDR3 covers 14 residues. V dropped 2 bases and J dropped 2 bases, with 6 bases sitting between them. Germline values: CDR1 KGHSH, CDR2 LQKENI.

This clonotype occurred many times. The chain employs TRBV12-3 or TRBV12-4 and TRBJ1-2; 10 nucleotides align to TRBD1. This CDR3 region has 13 residues. After removal of 8 bases from V and 7 bases from J, the junction contained 7 bases not matched to a gene. For the CDR3, the DNA is TGTGCCAGCGGCGGGACAGGGGTTTTTGGCTACACCTTC. This translates into CASGGTGVFGYTF.

In its sample, this clonotype was seen many times. The chain uses TRBV29-1 and TRBJ2-5, with D unclear. The CDR3 has 13 amino acids. Trimming took 4 bases from V and 5 from J, leaving 14 bases between them. Germline CDR1 SQVTM, CDR2 ANQGSEA. The CDR3 region is CSVAPMNAETQYF. The CDR3 nucleotides are TGCAGCGTTGCACCAATGAATGCGGAGACCCAGTACTTC.

This clonotype was recorded many times. CDR3 DNA: TGTGCCAGCAGTGAACCCACAGATGAAGCTTTCTTT. Translating gives CASSEPTDEAFF. The V call is TRBV6-1, the J call TRBJ1-1; D unresolved. The CDR3 is 12 residues long. V lost 2 bases and J lost 7, with 8 bases in between. CDR1 MNHNS and CDR2 SASEGT come from the germline V gene.

This clonotype has ten or more counts. The V and J genes are TRBV5-6 and TRBJ2-5, with D hard to call. The CDR3 totals 13 residues. Germline CDR1 and CDR2: SGHDT and YYEEEE. V lost 4 bases and J 4 bases, leaving 11 bases between the germline ends. CDR3 DNA: TGTGCCAGCAGCCCCCAGGCCGGAGAGACCCAGTACTTC. Residues: CASSPQAGETQYF. Drawing the rest from reference TRBV5-6 and TRBJ2-5, the complete variable domain is DAGVTQSPTHLIKTRGQQVTLRCSPKSGHDTVSWYQQALGQGPQFIFQYYEEEERQRGNFPDRFSGHQFPNYSSELNVNALLLGDSALYLCASSPQAGETQYFGPGTRLLVL.

This clonotype was observed many times. This chain connects TRBV3-1 to TRBJ2-7; D gene uncertain. From germline, CDR1 is LGHDT and CDR2 YNNKEL (reference sequence). The CDR3 spans 15 residues. Trimming pared 1 base from V and 0 bases from J, leaving 10 bases between. The CDR3 region has the DNA TGTGCCAGCAGCCAAGGGGCCAGCCGCTCCTACGAGCAGTACTTC. Translated: CASSQGASRSYEQYF.

This clonotype was seen a few times. The rearrangement joins TRBV28 to TRBJ2-4, with 12 bases identical to TRBD2. Trimming at V came to 5 bases and at J to 1 base, leaving 9 bases not matched to a gene. Germline CDR1 is MDHEN and CDR2 is SYDVKM. The CDR3 runs 18 residues. The CDR3 sequence is CASSPLAGGREAKNIQYF. DNA of the CDR3: TGTGCCAGCAGTCCACTAGCGGGAGGCAGGGAGGCCAAAAACATTCAGTACTTC. Based on the CDR3 plus reference TRBV28 and TRBJ2-4, the full variable domain is DVKVTQSSRYLVKRTGEKVFLECVQDMDHENMFWYRQDPGLGLRLIYFSYDVKMKEKGDIPEGYSVSREKKERFSLILESASTNQTSMYLCASSPLAGGREAKNIQYFGAGTRLSVL.

The chain joins TRBV7-2 to TRBJ1-5, with D hard to call. Germline lookup yields CDR1 SGHTA and CDR2 FQGNSA. V lost 1 base and J lost 1, with 11 bases in between. There are 16 residues in the CDR3. The chain's CDR3 is CASSLGRPDSNQPQHF. As DNA, the CDR3 is TGTGCCAGCAGCTTAGGACGACCGGACAGCAATCAGCCCCAGCATTTT.

This clonotype was seen a handful of times. V and J are TRBV6-5 and TRBJ1-1; 10 nucleotides align to TRBD1. The V segment lost 6 bases and the J segment 6 bases; nucleotides outside the gene matches: 16. Germline V gives CDR1 MNHEY, CDR2 SVGAGI. This CDR3 is built from 17 residues. CDR3: CASRIRDRGTPRAEAFF. CDR3 nucleotide sequence: TGTGCCAGCAGAATCCGGGACAGGGGAACCCCCCGGGCTGAAGCTTTCTTT.

This clonotype was seen at least ten times. The rearrangement uses TRBV12-3 or TRBV12-4 and TRBJ2-3, with 8 bases lining up with TRBD1. The length of the CDR3 is 14 residues. V trimming: 2 bases; J trimming: 5 bases; junction bases outside the gene matches: 3. The chain's CDR3 is CASSLSRGLDTQYF. The CDR3 nucleotides are TGTGCCAGCAGTTTAAGCAGGGGGCTAGATACGCAGTATTTT.

The table lists this clonotype with many counts. The genes are TRBV9 and TRBJ2-3, with 8 bases that match TRBD2. The CDR3 totals 14 residues. CDR1 SGDLS and CDR2 YYNGEE come from the germline V gene. J gave up 5 bases and V 7 bases, and 9 bases lay outside the gene matches. CDR3 protein: CASAIDGRGDTQYF. CDR3 in DNA: TGTGCCAGCGCTATAGACGGGAGGGGAGATACGCAGTATTTT.

This clonotype was recorded many times. The chain has TRBV6-6 and TRBJ2-3; TRBD2 might be the D (5 bases). Between the trimmed V and J ends, which lost 3 bases and 0 bases, there was a span of 16 bases. The CDR3 totals 17 residues. The germline gives CDR1 MNHNY, CDR2 SVGAGI (reference sequence). CDR3 sequence reads: CASSYGLARASTDTQYF. CDR3 DNA: TGTGCCAGCAGTTATGGGCTAGCCCGAGCAAGCACAGATACGCAGTATTTT.

This clonotype was seen at least ten times. V and J are TRBV4-2 and TRBJ2-3, with 8 bases that match TRBD2. J was trimmed by 1 base and V by 0 bases; bases with no gene match: 3. Germline loops: CDR1 LGHNA, CDR2 YNFKEQ. The CDR3 has 16 amino acids. CDR3 in DNA: TGTGCCAGCAGCCAAGAAAAGACTAGCGGCACAGATACGCAGTATTTT. It encodes CASSQEKTSGTDTQYF.

The chain recombines TRBV20-1 with TRBJ1-2; TRBD1 matches at 7 bases. This CDR3 has 17 amino acids. V lost 0 bases to trimming and J lost 1 base; unmatched junction nucleotides: 11. The germline gives CDR1 DFQATT, CDR2 SNEGSKA (reference sequence). The CDR3 region has the DNA TGCAGTGCTAGAGATTTACGTAGTCAGGGGGGTAACTATGGCTACACCTTC. It specifies CSARDLRSQGGNYGYTF.

Many counts were recorded for this clonotype. The rearrangement uses TRBV6-2 or TRBV6-3 and TRBJ2-2; either TRBD1 or TRBD2 may supply D (5 bases each). This CDR3 is 13 amino acids long. Germline V gene data show CDR1 as MNHEY and CDR2 as SVGEGT. Between the trimmed V and J ends, which lost 6 bases and 6 bases, there was a span of 11 bases. The CDR3 region is CASSNMGAGELFF. As DNA, the CDR3 is TGTGCCAGCAGCAACATGGGGGCCGGGGAGCTGTTTTTT.

This chain joins TRBV20-1 and TRBJ2-3; D is perhaps TRBD2 (5 bases). Trimming removed 0 bases at V and 3 bases at J, with 10 bases between. Germline-derived CDR1 and CDR2 are DFQATT and SNEGSKA (reference sequence). The CDR3 has 14 amino acids. The CDR3: CSARDPGITDTQYF. CDR3 in DNA: TGCAGTGCTAGAGATCCGGGGATAACAGATACGCAGTATTTT.

This clonotype was counted a few times. The rearrangement links TRBV6-2 or TRBV6-3 to TRBJ1-6, with D unclear. Germline CDR1 MNHEY, CDR2 SVGEGT. This CDR3 contains 15 residues. Trimming removed 8 bases from V and 0 bases from J, with 11 bases in between. The CDR3 is CASETKSSYNSPLHF. CDR3 DNA: TGTGCCAGCGAAACGAAGAGCTCCTATAATTCACCCCTCCACTTT.

This clonotype showed up many times. The V and J genes are TRBV7-9 and TRBJ1-1; D gene ambiguous. Per the germline V gene, CDR1 is SEHNR and CDR2 is FQNEAQ (reference sequence). Trimming shortened V by 8 bases and J by 4 bases, and 5 bases separated the two germline ends. This CDR3 has 10 amino acids. CDR3 DNA: TGTGCCAGCTCGGGCACTGAAGCTTTCTTT. This codes for CASSGTEAFF.

There are many counts of this clonotype. The rearrangement links TRBV29-1 to TRBJ2-1; D is possibly TRBD2 (6 bases). The CDR3 spans 13 residues. Germline CDR1 is SQVTM and CDR2 is ANQGSEA. The V gene lost 8 bases and the J gene lost 5 bases, with 16 bases spanning the gap. The DNA for the CDR3 is TGCAGCCCTGCCGGGACTGAGGACAATGAGCAGTTCTTC. Amino acids: CSPAGTEDNEQFF.

V gene TRBV15 combines with J gene TRBJ2-5, with 10 bases lining up with TRBD1. This CDR3 comprises 13 residues. V shed 8 bases, J shed 1 base, and the junction held 1 base outside the gene matches. Germline assignment: CDR1 LNHNV and CDR2 YYDKDF (reference sequence). The CDR3 DNA sequence: TGTGCCACCTGGACAGGGGGCCAAGAGACCCAGTACTTC. Translating gives CATWTGGQETQYF.

The sample holds many counts of this clonotype. V is TRBV28 and J is TRBJ2-7, with a possible D match to TRBD1 (6 bases). Germline CDR1 MDHEN, CDR2 SYDVKM. Trimming cost V 2 bases and J 8 bases, with 10 bases left between them. CDR3 length: 12 residues. CDR3: CASSLLRGKQYF. DNA for the CDR3: TGTGCCAGCAGTTTACTCAGGGGAAAGCAGTACTTC.